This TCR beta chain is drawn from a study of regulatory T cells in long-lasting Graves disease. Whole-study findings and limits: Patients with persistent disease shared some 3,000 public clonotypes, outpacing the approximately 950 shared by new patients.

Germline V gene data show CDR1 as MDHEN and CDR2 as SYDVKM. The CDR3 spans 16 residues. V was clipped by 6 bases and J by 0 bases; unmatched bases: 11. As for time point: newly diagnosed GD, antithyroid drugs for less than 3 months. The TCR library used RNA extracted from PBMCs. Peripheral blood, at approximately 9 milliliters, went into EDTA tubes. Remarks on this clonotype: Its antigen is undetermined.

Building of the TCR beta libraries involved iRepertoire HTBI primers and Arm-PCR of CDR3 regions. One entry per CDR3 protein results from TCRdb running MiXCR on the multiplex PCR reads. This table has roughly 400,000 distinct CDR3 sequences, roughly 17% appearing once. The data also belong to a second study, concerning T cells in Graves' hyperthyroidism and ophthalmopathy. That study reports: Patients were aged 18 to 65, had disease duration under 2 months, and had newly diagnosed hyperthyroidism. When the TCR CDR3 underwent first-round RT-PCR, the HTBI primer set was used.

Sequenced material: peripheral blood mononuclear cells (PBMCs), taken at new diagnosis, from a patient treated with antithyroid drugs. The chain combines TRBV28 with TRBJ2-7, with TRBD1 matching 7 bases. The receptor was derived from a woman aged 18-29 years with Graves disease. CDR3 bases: TGTGCCAGCAGCAGTACGGGACAGCCAGCCTCCTACGAGCAGTACTTC. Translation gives CASSSTGQPASYEQYF.